This T cell receptor beta chain was identified during a study of graft-versus-host responses after intestinal transplantation. The overall study: Transplants were multivisceral, liver-intestinal, or isolated intestinal. Recipients across the board were started on anti-thymocyte globulin induction, then kept on tacrolimus and steroids for around three years.

This clone showed up just once. The target antigen is unknown. CDR1 is KGHSH and CDR2 is LQKENI in the germline V gene. Trimming pared 3 bases from V and 16 bases from J, leaving 16 bases between. The CDR3 runs 13 residues. Study findings and constraints: Those patients showing graft-donor T cell macrochimerism displayed high graft-versus-host to host-versus-graft clonal ratios in allografts.

Method: immunoSEQ multiplex PCR; TCRdb's copy keeps in-frame clones and lacks some. This sample has over 100,000 clones; just over 90% occur once, and the top ten carry roughly 0.24%. The starting material was unstimulated CD4+ T cells sorted from spleen or lymph node cells, obtained before transplant. The chain employs TRBV18 and TRBJ2-6; D is unresolved. The sequence was obtained from a human donor who was the organ donor for an intestinal transplant. The CDR3 bases are TGTGCCAGCTCACCGGAGACACAGTCGGTACTGACTTTC. It is translated as CASSPETQSVLTF.